The 14 T cell receptor beta chains reported below all come from one sample, sequenced in a study of blood T cell repertoires in COVID-19. The assay was immunoSEQ multiplex PCR, and TCRdb's table has in-frame clones only and misses some. The table shows 220,000 or so clones, with approximately 84% occurring only once. Sample: peripheral blood. These receptors originate from a woman aged 80 or over with acute or convalescent COVID-19.

The J gene is TRBJ1-1, the V gene TRBV19; the match to TRBD1 covers 9 bases. CDR3 length equals 14 residues. Per germline, CDR1 LNHDA and CDR2 SQIVND (reference sequence). Trimming cost V 4 bases and J 5 bases; bases outside gene matches: 5. CDR3 sequence: CASSNRGQRTEAFF. CDR3 sequence (DNA): TGTGCCAGTAGTAACAGGGGGCAGAGAACTGAAGCTTTCTTT.

The genes are TRBV20-1 and TRBJ2-1, with D unresolved. Germline lookup yields CDR1 DFQATT and CDR2 SNEGSKA (reference sequence). This CDR3 contains 11 residues. With 1 base removed from V and 7 bases from J, the gap between germline ends came to 5 bases. This CDR3 reads CSARGENEQFF. CDR3 nucleotide sequence: TGCAGTGCTAGAGGAGAAAATGAGCAGTTCTTC.

This clone was counted between two and nine times. V and J are TRBV28 and TRBJ1-5, with TRBD1 matching 8 bases. Germline CDR1 is MDHEN and CDR2 is SYDVKM. This CDR3 comprises 14 residues. V lost 5 bases and J lost 4; bases outside the gene matches: 4. The CDR3 nucleotides are TGTGCCAGCAGTCGTAACAGGGGGAATCAGCCCCAGCATTTT. Protein sequence: CASSRNRGNQPQHF.

In its sample, this clone was seen a few times. J is TRBJ2-2 and V is TRBV5-5; 8 bases are shared with TRBD2. The CDR3 has 16 amino acids. Germline CDR1 and CDR2: SGHKS and YYEKEE (reference sequence). V gave up 4 bases and J gave up 6 bases; unmatched junction bases: 11. The CDR3 DNA is TGTGCCAGCAGCCCGGCCGGGACTAGAGGCGCCGGGGAGCTGTTTTTT. As protein: CASSPAGTRGAGELFF.

The V call is TRBV11-2, the J call TRBJ2-2; D not certain. The V gene's germline CDR1 is SGHAT and CDR2 FQNNGV. Trimming pared 5 bases from V and 1 base from J, leaving 8 bases between. The CDR3 spans 14 residues. The CDR3 sequence: CASSKTKNTGELFF. CDR3 coding DNA: TGTGCCAGCAGCAAAACTAAGAACACCGGGGAGCTGTTTTTT.

The chain employs TRBV10-3 and TRBJ2-1; 7 bases are shared with TRBD2. V lost 3 bases to trimming and J lost 6 bases; unmatched junction nucleotides: 17. Germline V gene data show CDR1 as ENHRY and CDR2 as SYGVKD. The CDR3 extends over 18 amino acids. The CDR3 DNA is TGTGCCATCAGTGAAGATTCGCGAGGAGGGAGGGCCGTCAATGAGCAGTTCTTC. This sequence encodes CAISEDSRGGRAVNEQFF.

This chain uses TRBV4-3 with TRBJ2-2, with D tentatively TRBD2 (5 bases). The germline CDR1 and CDR2 sequences are LGHNA and YSLEER. The V end was cut by 8 bases, the J end by 0 bases, with 10 bases between. CDR3 size: 14 residues. CDR3 protein: CASGSDANTGELFF. The CDR3 region has the DNA TGCGCCAGCGGTAGCGACGCGAACACCGGGGAGCTGTTTTTT.

The chain combines TRBV28 with TRBJ2-2; 9 bases match TRBD1. The CDR3 is made up of 16 amino acids. With 7 bases clipped from V and 5 bases from J, the junction kept 11 bases outside the gene matches. Germline values: CDR1 MDHEN, CDR2 SYDVKM. CDR3 sequence reads: CASTFTGGVNTGELFF. CDR3 sequence (DNA): TGTGCCAGCACCTTCACAGGGGGCGTCAATACCGGGGAGCTGTTTTTT.

This clone was recorded a few times. V usage is TRBV3-1 (or the pseudogene TRBV3-2) and J usage is TRBJ1-1; TRBD1 might be the D (5 bases). Per the germline V gene, CDR1 is LGHDT and CDR2 is YNNKEL (reference sequence). The CDR3 contains 15 residues. Trimming took off 5 bases at V and 0 bases at J, with 13 bases between the two ends. CDR3 bases: TGTGCCAGCAGCTCCCGCGGGGGTTTGAACACTGAAGCTTTCTTT. This translates into CASSSRGGLNTEAFF.

The chain joins TRBV5-4 to TRBJ2-2; 8 positions match TRBD1. With V trimmed by 4 bases and J by 5 bases, 7 bases remained unmatched. The germline CDR1 and CDR2 sequences are SGHNT and YYREEE (reference sequence). CDR3 length equals 15 residues. The CDR3 nucleotides are TGTGCCAGCAGCACGCCGACAGGGGTGACCGGGGAGCTGTTTTTT. This sequence encodes CASSTPTGVTGELFF.

The V call is TRBV4-1, the J call TRBJ2-7; 11 bases line up with TRBD2. CDR1 and CDR2 from the germline V gene are MGHRA and YSYEKL. The CDR3 contains 18 residues. With V trimmed by 2 bases and J by 1 base, 10 bases remained unmatched. CDR3 in amino acids: CASSQPITTSGVSYEQYF. In DNA, the CDR3 is TGCGCCAGCAGCCAACCGATAACGACTAGCGGGGTGTCCTACGAGCAGTACTTC.

This chain connects TRBV5-6 to TRBJ2-5, with 8 bases identical to TRBD1. Trimming removed 4 bases from V and 5 bases from J; junction bases left unmatched: 7. This CDR3 has 14 residues. Looked up from germline, CDR1 is SGHDT and CDR2 is YYEEEE. The CDR3 reads CASSPETGVETQYF. The CDR3 DNA is TGTGCCAGCAGCCCAGAGACAGGGGTGGAGACCCAGTACTTC.

CDR3 loop: CASSEWSSYEQYF. In DNA form, the CDR3 reads TGTGCCAGCAGTGAATGGTCGAGCTACGAGCAGTACTTC. The chain uses TRBV6-1 and TRBJ2-7, with D hard to call. Germline V gene sequence: CDR1 MNHNS, CDR2 SASEGT. This CDR3 has 13 residues. Trimming left V 2 bases short and J 3 bases short, with 8 bases between.

The chain employs TRBV5-1 and TRBJ2-5; 8 nucleotides align to TRBD1. Germline V lookup: CDR1 SGHRS, CDR2 YFSETQ. V was clipped by 4 bases and J by 4 bases; unmatched bases: 6. The CDR3 spans 14 residues. The CDR3 sequence: CASSTGQGRETQYF. The CDR3 DNA is TGCGCCAGCAGCACCGGACAGGGAAGAGAGACCCAGTACTTC.